This is a list of T cell receptor beta chains from one sample in a study of T cell repertoires in cytomegalovirus infection. TCRdb called the reads again in MiXCR, with one record for every CDR3 protein. The sample has about 830,000 distinct CDR3 sequences, about 33% seen once. No cognate antigen is known for these TCRs. Sample: cultured CD8+ T cells from PBMCs, taken from culture after CMV antigen stimulation. These receptors originate from a human donor in good health (CMV status not recorded). Some clones in this sample may be carry-over from other donors' samples. Each CDR3 is given with its conserved first and last residue. Fields, in order: clone size, V gene, J gene, D gene, CDR3 protein, CDR3 DNA. A D gene is named only where the DNA matches it firmly. The size field is filled for only some rows; it gives once, few, many or a size class.

.	TRBV7-6	TRBJ2-7	.	CASTGGESYEQYF	TGTGCCAGTACAGGGGGGGAGTCCTACGAGCAGTACTTC
few	TRBV10-3	TRBJ2-7	.	CAISETPGVPYEQYF	TGTGCCATCAGTGAGACCCCAGGGGTCCCCTACGAGCAGTACTTC
few	TRBV4-1	TRBJ1-5	TRBD1	CASSQLQGGGNQPQHF	TGCGCCAGCAGCCAATTACAGGGGGGCGGCAATCAGCCCCAGCATTTT
.	TRBV2	TRBJ2-1	.	CASTRGIPPTYNEQFF	TGTGCCAGCACGAGGGGGATCCCCCCCACCTACAATGAGCAGTTCTTC
.	TRBV6-5	TRBJ1-1	.	CASSYVGSEAFF	TGTGCCAGCAGTTACGTCGGATCTGAAGCTTTCTTT
few	TRBV7-6	TRBJ1-2	TRBD1	CASSSSRQGVGYGYTF	TGTGCCAGCAGCTCCTCCCGACAGGGTGTGGGCTATGGCTACACCTTC
many	TRBV13	TRBJ2-3	.	CASSSGGPTDTQYF	TGTGCCAGCAGTTCCGGGGGGCCGACAGATACGCAGTATTTT
.	TRBV5-1	TRBJ2-7	.	CASSLARGDIYEQYF	TGCGCCAGCAGCTTGGCCCGGGGGGACATTTACGAGCAGTACTTC
few	TRBV6-2/TRBV6-3	TRBJ2-1	.	CASAIAPSSYNEQFF	TGTGCCAGCGCGATAGCCCCGAGCTCCTACAATGAGCAGTTCTTC
few	TRBV14	TRBJ1-2	.	CASSPLEGNYGYTF	TGTGCCAGCAGCCCCCTCGAGGGTAACTATGGCTACACCTTC
few	TRBV6-5	TRBJ1-6	TRBD1	CASSYSKQGNSPLHF	TGTGCCAGCAGTTACTCGAAACAGGGGAATTCACCCCTCCACTTT
many	TRBV7-2	TRBJ2-1	.	CASSFTGQYNEQFF	TGTGCCAGCAGCTTCACCGGACAGTACAATGAGCAGTTCTTC
many	TRBV12-3/TRBV12-4	TRBJ2-3	.	CASSPIPDTQYF	TGTGCCAGCAGCCCGATCCCGGATACGCAGTATTTT
.	TRBV4-1	TRBJ2-1	TRBD2	CASSHGSGGAYEQFF	TGCGCCAGCAGCCACGGTAGCGGGGGGGCTTATGAGCAGTTCTTC
.	TRBV2	TRBJ1-1	.	CASLPTERTEAFF	TGTGCCAGCCTACCGACAGAGAGAACTGAAGCTTTCTTT
few	TRBV27	TRBJ2-2	.	CASSFLEGGGANTGELFF	TGTGCCAGCAGTTTCCTGGAGGGAGGCGGGGCGAACACCGGGGAGCTGTTTTTT
.	TRBV5-1	TRBJ1-1	.	CASRLTVNTEAFF	TGCGCCAGCAGATTGACAGTGAACACTGAAGCTTTCTTT
.	TRBV10-2	TRBJ1-5	.	CASSNFGWRDGNQPQHF	TGCGCCAGCAGTAATTTCGGGTGGAGGGATGGCAATCAGCCCCAGCATTTT
.	TRBV7-8	TRBJ2-5	.	CASSQPSRFTEEETQYF	TGTGCCAGCAGCCAGCCTAGCCGATTTACCGAGGAGGAGACCCAGTACTTC
.	TRBV27	TRBJ2-7	TRBD2	CASSLKIAGPYEQYF	TGTGCCAGCAGTTTAAAAATAGCGGGGCCCTACGAGCAGTACTTC
few	TRBV12-3/TRBV12-4	TRBJ1-2	.	CASSFPPSNYGYTF	TGTGCCAGCAGTTTCCCCCCCTCTAACTATGGCTACACCTTC
.	TRBV6-6	TRBJ2-5	.	CASSYIGQQETQYF	TGTGCCAGCAGTTACATCGGACAGCAAGAGACCCAGTACTTC
many	TRBV12-3/TRBV12-4	TRBJ2-7	.	CASSSSPLYEQYF	TGTGCCAGCAGCTCCTCCCCCCTCTACGAGCAGTACTTC
many	TRBV7-2	TRBJ1-6	.	CASSLVGPGVKGSPLHF	TGTGCCAGCAGCTTAGTGGGGCCGGGTGTGAAGGGTTCACCCCTCCACTTT
once	TRBV6-5	TRBJ1-2	.	CASSYSQGLCPYGYTF	TGTGCCAGCAGTTACTCCCAGGGTTTATGTCCGTATGGCTACACCTTC
few	TRBV2	TRBJ2-2	TRBD1	CASRTGGVELFF	TGTGCCAGCAGGACAGGGGGAGTGGAGCTGTTTTTT
few	TRBV7-9	TRBJ2-2	.	CASSLGRRELFF	TGTGCCAGCAGTTTGGGGAGAAGGGAGCTGTTTTTT
many	TRBV6-1	TRBJ2-3	TRBD2	CASSSAGDSTDTQYF	TGTGCCAGCAGTTCCGCGGGGGACTCTACAGATACGCAGTATTTT
.	TRBV7-9	TRBJ2-3	TRBD2	CASSHATSGVGDTQYF	TGTGCCAGCAGCCATGCGACTAGCGGGGTGGGAGATACGCAGTATTTT
few	TRBV7-9	TRBJ2-7	TRBD2	CASSLGGTSESYEQYF	TGTGCCAGCAGCTTAGGAGGGACTAGCGAGTCCTACGAGCAGTACTTC
.	TRBV6-5	TRBJ1-5	TRBD1	CASRKGTGKRQPQHF	TGTGCCAGCAGAAAAGGGACAGGGAAAAGGCAGCCCCAGCATTTT
.	TRBV15	TRBJ1-5	.	CATSLWGVNQPQHF	TGTGCCACCAGCCTCTGGGGGGTTAATCAGCCCCAGCATTTT
.	TRBV27	TRBJ1-1	.	CASSPEPLPGPQNTEAFF	TGTGCCAGCAGTCCCGAACCTCTACCGGGACCCCAGAACACTGAAGCTTTCTTT
few	TRBV7-9	TRBJ2-5	TRBD2	CASSLAGRGADQETQYF	TGTGCCAGCAGCTTAGCAGGGCGGGGGGCCGACCAAGAGACCCAGTACTTC
.	TRBV10-3	TRBJ2-3	.	CAISEDSVFTDTQYF	TGTGCCATCAGTGAAGACTCCGTTTTCACAGATACGCAGTATTTT
.	TRBV5-8	TRBJ2-4	.	CASSYRQGGYIQYF	TGTGCCAGCAGCTACCGACAGGGAGGGTACATTCAGTACTTC
.	TRBV9	TRBJ2-2	TRBD2	CASSVELAGTGELFF	TGTGCCAGCAGCGTAGAACTAGCGGGTACCGGGGAGCTGTTTTTT
.	TRBV28	TRBJ2-2	TRBD1	CASRGPRDRWNTGELFF	TGTGCCAGCAGGGGGCCCCGGGACAGGTGGAACACCGGGGAGCTGTTTTTT
.	TRBV7-7	TRBJ2-2	TRBD2	CATYASGRNTGELFF	TGTGCTACTTATGCTAGCGGGAGGAACACCGGGGAGCTGTTTTTT
.	TRBV6-5	TRBJ2-7	.	CASSLVASYKQYF	TGTGCCAGCAGCCTAGTGGCCTCCTACAAGCAGTACTTC
.	TRBV7-9	TRBJ2-3	.	CASSSHRRQGRDTQYF	TGTGCCAGCAGCTCCCACAGGCGACAAGGTAGAGATACGCAGTATTTT
many	TRBV12-3/TRBV12-4	TRBJ1-1	TRBD1	CASSRQGGSEAFF	TGTGCCAGCAGTAGACAGGGAGGCTCCGAAGCTTTCTTT
.	TRBV19	TRBJ1-6	.	CASRRRGPSSYNSPLHF	TGTGCCAGTAGGAGGAGGGGCCCGAGCTCCTATAATTCACCCCTCCACTTT
.	TRBV27	TRBJ1-6	TRBD1	CASSLGTGSLHF	TGTGCCAGCAGCCTGGGGACAGGATCCCTCCACTTT
.	TRBV7-6	TRBJ2-3	TRBD2	CAILAGGSGQYF	TGTGCCATCTTAGCGGGGGGCTCAGGGCAGTATTTT